The sample holds a few counts of the clone carrying this T cell receptor beta chain. The antigen remains unidentified. Given a much more abundant clone one base away, this may be a read error. Nobody among the patients had been given any treatment before thyroid surgery. This record comes from a study of metastatic and nonmetastatic thyroid tumors. As for the study in general: Repertoires were compared across blood and tumor or nodule tissue from malignant and benign thyroid patients.

Overall study findings and caveats: Compared with benign nodules, malignant thyroid tumors were reported to have significantly higher TCR beta diversity in both blood and tumor.

CDR1 and CDR2 (germline): ENHRY, SYGVKD. The CDR3 consists of 12 residues. MiXCR reprocessed the PCR reads for TCRdb. The sample includes approximately 86,000 clones, approximately 13% of them seen just once. The receptor was isolated from a female donor with papillary thyroid cancer or a benign thyroid nodule (not recorded which). Some clones in this sample may be carry-over from other donors' samples. Sample: tumor tissue. This sequence joins TRBV10-3 and TRBJ2-5; D unresolved. The CDR3 spells CTTAGPQETQYF. The DNA for the CDR3 is TGTACCACCGCCGGGCCACAAGAGACCCAGTACTTC.